Sequencing of this TCR beta chain was carried out in a study of blood T cell repertoires in COVID-19. Only in-frame clones appear in the TCRdb table, and some are missing; sequencing was by immunoSEQ multiplex PCR. Of some 400,000 clones listed, approximately 90% are singletons. Assignments of participants to cohorts depended upon their own reported clinical history. Germline V gene sequence: CDR1 LNHNV, CDR2 YYDKDF (reference sequence). V was shortened by 6 bases and J by 0 bases, with 17 bases between the two germline ends. This CDR3 has 16 residues. J is TRBJ1-2 and V is TRBV15; a weak D match, TRBD1 (6 bases). Sequencing used PBMCs or T cells enriched from blood (not recorded which). This TCR derives from a woman aged 35 to 49 who had been exposed to COVID-19. The CDR3 sequence: CATRKGTLQANYGYTF. Here the CDR3 DNA reads TGTGCCACCAGAAAGGGGACACTGCAGGCTAACTATGGCTACACCTTC. Full variable domain (rest looked up from reference TRBV15 and TRBJ1-2): DAMVIQNPRYQVTQFGKPVTLSCSQTLNHNVMYWYQQKSSQAPKLLFHYYDKDFNNEADTPDNFQSRRPNTSFCFLDIRSPGLGDTAMYLCATRKGTLQANYGYTFGSGTRLTVV.